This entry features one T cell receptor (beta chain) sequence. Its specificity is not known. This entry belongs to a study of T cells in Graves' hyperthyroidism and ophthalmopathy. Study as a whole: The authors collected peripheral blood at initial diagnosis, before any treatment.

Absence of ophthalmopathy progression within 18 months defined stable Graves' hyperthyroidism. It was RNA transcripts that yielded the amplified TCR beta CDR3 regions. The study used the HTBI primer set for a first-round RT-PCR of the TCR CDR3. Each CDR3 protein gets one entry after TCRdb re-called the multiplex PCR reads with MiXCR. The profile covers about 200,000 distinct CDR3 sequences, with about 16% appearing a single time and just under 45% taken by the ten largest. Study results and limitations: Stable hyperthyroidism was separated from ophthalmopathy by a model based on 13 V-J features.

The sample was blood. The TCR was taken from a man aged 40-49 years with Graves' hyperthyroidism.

The CDR3 DNA follows: TGTGCCAGCAGCTTAGGAGCTAGGGAGATCCTATCTAGCACAGATACGCAGTATTTT. Protein sequence: CASSLGAREILSSTDTQYF. This chain connects TRBV7-8 to TRBJ2-3; tentatively, D is TRBD2 (5 bases). Germline V CDR1 and CDR2: SGHVS, FQNEAQ. The V end lost 1 base, the J end lost 0 bases, and 20 bases lay between the germline ends. The CDR3 is made up of 19 amino acids.